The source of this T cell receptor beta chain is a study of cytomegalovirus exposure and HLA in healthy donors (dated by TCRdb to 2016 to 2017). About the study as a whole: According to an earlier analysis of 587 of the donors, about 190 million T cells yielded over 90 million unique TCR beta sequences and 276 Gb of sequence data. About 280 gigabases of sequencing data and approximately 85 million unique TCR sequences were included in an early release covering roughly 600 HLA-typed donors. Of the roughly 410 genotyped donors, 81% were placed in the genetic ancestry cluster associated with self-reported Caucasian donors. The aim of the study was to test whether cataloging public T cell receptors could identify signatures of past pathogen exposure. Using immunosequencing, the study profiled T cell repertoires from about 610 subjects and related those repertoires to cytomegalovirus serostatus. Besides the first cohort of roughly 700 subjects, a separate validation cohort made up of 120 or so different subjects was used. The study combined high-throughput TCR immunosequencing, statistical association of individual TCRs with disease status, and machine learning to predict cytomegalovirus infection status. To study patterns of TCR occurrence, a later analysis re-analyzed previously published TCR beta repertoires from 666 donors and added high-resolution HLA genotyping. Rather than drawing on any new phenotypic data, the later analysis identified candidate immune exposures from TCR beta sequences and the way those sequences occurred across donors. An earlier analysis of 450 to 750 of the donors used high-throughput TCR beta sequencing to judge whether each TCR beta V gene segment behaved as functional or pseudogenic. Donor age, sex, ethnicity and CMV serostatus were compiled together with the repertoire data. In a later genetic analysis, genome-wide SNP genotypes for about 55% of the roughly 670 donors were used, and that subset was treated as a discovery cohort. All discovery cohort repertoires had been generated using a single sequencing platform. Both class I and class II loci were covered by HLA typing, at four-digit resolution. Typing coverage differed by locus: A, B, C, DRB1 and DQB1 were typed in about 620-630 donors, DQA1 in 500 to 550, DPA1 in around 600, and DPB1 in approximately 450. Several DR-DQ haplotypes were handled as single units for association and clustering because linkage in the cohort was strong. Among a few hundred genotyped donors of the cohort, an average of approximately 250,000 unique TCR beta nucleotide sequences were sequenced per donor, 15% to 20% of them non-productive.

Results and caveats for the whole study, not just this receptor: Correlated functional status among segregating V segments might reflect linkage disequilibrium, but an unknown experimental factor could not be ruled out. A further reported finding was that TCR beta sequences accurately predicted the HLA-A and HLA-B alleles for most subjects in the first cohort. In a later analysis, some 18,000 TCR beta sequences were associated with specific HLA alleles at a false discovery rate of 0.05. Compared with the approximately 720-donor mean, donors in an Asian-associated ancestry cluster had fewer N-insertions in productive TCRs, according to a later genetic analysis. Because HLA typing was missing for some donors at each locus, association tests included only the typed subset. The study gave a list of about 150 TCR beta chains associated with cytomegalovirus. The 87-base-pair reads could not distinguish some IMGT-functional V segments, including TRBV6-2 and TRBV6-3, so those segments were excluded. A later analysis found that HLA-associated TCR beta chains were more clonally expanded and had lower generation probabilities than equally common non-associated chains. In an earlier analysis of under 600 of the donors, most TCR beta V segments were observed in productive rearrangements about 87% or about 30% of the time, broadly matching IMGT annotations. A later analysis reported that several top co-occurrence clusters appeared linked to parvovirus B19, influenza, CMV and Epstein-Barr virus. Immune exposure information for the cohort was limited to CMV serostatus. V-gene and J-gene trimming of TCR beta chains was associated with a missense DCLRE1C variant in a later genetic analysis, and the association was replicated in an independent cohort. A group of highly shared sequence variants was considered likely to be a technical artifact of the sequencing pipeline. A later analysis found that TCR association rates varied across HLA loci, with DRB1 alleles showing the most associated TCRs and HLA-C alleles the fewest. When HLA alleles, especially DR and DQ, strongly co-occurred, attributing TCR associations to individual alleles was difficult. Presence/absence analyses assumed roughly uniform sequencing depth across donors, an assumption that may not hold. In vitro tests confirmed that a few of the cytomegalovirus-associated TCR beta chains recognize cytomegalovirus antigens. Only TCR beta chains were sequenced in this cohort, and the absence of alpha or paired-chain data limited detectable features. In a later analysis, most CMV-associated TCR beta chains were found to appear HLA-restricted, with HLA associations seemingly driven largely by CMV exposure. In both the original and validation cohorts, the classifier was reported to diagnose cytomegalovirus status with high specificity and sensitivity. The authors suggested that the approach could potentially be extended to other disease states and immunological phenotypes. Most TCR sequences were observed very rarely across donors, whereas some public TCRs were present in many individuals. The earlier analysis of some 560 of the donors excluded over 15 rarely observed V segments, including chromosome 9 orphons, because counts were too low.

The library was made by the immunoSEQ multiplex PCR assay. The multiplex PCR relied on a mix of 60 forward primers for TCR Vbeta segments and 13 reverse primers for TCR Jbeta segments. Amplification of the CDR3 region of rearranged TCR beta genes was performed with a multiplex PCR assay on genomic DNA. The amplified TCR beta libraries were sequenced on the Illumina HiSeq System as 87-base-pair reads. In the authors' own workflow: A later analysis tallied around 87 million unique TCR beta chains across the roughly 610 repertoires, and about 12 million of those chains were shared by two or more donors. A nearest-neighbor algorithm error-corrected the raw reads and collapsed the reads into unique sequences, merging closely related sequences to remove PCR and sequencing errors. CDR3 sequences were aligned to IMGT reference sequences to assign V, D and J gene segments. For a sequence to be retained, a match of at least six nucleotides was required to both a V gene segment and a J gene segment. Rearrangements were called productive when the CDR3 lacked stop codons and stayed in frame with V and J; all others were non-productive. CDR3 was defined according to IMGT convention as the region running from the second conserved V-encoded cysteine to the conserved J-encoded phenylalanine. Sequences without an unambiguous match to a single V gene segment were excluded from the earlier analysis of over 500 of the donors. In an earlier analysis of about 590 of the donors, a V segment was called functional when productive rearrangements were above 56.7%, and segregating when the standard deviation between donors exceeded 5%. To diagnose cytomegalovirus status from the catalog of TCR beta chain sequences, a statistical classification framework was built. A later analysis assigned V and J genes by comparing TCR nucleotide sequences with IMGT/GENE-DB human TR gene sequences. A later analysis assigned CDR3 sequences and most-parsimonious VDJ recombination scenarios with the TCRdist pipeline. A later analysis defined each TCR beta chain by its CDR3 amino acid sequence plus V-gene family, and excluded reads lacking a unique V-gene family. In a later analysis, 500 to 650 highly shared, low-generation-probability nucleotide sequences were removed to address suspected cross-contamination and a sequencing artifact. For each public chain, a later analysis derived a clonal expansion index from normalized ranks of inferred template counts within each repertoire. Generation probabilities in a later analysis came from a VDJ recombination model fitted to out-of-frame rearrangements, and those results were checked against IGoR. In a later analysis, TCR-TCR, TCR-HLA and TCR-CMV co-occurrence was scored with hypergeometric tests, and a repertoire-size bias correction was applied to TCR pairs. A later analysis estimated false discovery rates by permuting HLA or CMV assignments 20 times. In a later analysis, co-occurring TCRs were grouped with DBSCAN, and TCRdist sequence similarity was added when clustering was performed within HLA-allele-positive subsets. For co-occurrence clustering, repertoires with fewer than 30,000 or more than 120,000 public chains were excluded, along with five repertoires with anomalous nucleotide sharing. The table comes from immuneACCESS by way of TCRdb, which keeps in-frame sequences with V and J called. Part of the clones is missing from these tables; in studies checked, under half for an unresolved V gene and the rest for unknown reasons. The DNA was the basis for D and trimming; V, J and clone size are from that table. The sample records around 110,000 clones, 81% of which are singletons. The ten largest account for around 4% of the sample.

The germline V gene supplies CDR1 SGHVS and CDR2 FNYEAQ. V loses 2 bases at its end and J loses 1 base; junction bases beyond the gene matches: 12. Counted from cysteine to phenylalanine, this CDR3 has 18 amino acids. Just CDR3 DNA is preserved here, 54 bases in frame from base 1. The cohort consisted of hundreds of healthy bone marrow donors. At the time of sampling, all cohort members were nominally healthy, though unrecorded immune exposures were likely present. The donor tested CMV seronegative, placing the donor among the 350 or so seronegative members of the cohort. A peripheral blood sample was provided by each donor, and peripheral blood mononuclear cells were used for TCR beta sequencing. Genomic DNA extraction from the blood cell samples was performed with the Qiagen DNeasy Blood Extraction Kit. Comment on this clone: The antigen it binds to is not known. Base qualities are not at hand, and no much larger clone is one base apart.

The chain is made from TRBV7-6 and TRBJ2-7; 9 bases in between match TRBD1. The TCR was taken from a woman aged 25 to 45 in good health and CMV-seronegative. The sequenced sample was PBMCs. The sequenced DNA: TGTGCCAGCAGCTTACTGCCTGCTGACAGGGGGGTTTCCTACGAGCAGTACTTC. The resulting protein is CASSLLPADRGVSYEQYF.